This record concerns one TCR beta chain sequence. These data come from a study of blood T cell repertoires in COVID-19. Study information: Some COVID-19 samples were acute and others convalescent; all came from the United States, Italy and Spain. PBMCs, B-cell-depleted T cells, or T cells provided the cDNA or gDNA that made up the material.

In the source study's methods: How many nucleated cells were present was estimated from reference gene primer amplification. Repertoires were generated with immunoSEQ multiplex PCR, while TCRdb's copy carries only in-frame clones and drops some. V and J calls and clone size follow that table, whereas D and trimming were derived from the DNA. The data show about 130,000 clones, around four fifths seen once. The germline V gene has CDR1 LGHNA and CDR2 YNFKEQ. The CDR3 runs 18 residues. The V gene end was trimmed by 3 bases and the J gene end by 1 base; junction bases not matched to a gene: 5. The sequence was obtained from a man in his forties with active or convalescent COVID-19. This chain connects TRBV4-2 to TRBJ2-3; TRBD2 matches 15 bases. The sample was peripheral blood. CDR3 DNA sequence: TGTGCCAGCAGCCAGGGGACTAGCGGGGGGTGGGGCACAGATACGCAGTATTTT. Encoded protein: CASSQGTSGGWGTDTQYF.